What follows are 10 T cell receptor beta chains derived from one specimen sequenced in a study of immune evolution from preneoplasia to lung adenocarcinoma. Measured with immunoSEQ multiplex PCR; TCRdb has only the in-frame clones, and not every one. This table has approximately 6,500 clones, approximately 80% appearing once. What was sequenced was FFPE minimally invasive lung adenocarcinoma tissue. These TCRs come from a person aged 50 to 70 with lung adenocarcinoma.

The chain couples TRBV19 to TRBJ1-2; TRBD1 is a possible D gene (6 bases). Trimming removed 5 bases at V and 5 bases at J, with 15 bases between. Germline values: CDR1 LNHDA, CDR2 SQIVND (reference sequence). The CDR3 covers 14 residues. DNA for the CDR3: TGTGCCAGTAGTCTCGACAGGACGATTTATGGCTACACCTTC. It is translated as CASSLDRTIYGYTF.

V is TRBV5-4 and J is TRBJ1-4; 7 bases match TRBD1. Germline V gene data show CDR1 as SGHNT and CDR2 as YYREEE (reference sequence). V gave up 1 base and J gave up 4 bases; unmatched junction bases: 4. The CDR3 contains 15 residues. In DNA, the CDR3 is TGTGCCAGCAGCTTGCGAGGGGACAGTAATGAAAAACTGTTTTTT. Its translation: CASSLRGDSNEKLFF.

The chain couples TRBV5-1 to TRBJ2-1; 9 bases are a match to TRBD2. This CDR3 is 15 amino acids long. V lost 5 bases, J lost 2 bases, and 5 bases stayed unmatched. CDR1 is SGHRS and CDR2 is YFSETQ in the germline V gene. CDR3 residues: CASRIAGETYNEQFF. CDR3 bases: TGCGCCAGCAGGATAGCGGGAGAGACCTACAATGAGCAGTTCTTC.

The chain joins TRBV9 to TRBJ2-5; TRBD1 or TRBD2 may be the D gene (5 bases each). CDR3 length: 15 amino acids. The germline V gene has CDR1 SGDLS and CDR2 YYNGEE. The germline V and J ends were trimmed by 3 bases and 5 bases, with 17 bases remaining between them. CDR3 sequence (DNA): TGTGCCAGCAGCGACGAGGGGCGCTACGGGGAGACCCAGTACTTC. Its translation: CASSDEGRYGETQYF.

Only a few counts were recorded for this clone. The V gene is TRBV4-3, the J gene TRBJ2-1; TRBD2 aligns across 7 bases. CDR1 is LGHNA, CDR2 YSLEER, per germline. This CDR3 has 19 amino acids. The junction had 11 bases not matched to a gene; V was cut back by 0 bases and J by 0 bases. The CDR3 sequence is CASSQEQGMWEGSYNEQFF. The CDR3 nucleotides are TGCGCCAGCAGCCAAGAGCAGGGTATGTGGGAGGGCTCCTACAATGAGCAGTTCTTC.

The CDR3 sequence: CASSLQWEQYEQYF. The CDR3, as DNA: TGTGCCAGCAGTTTACAGTGGGAGCAGTACGAGCAGTACTTC. This chain uses TRBV28 with TRBJ2-7, with D tentatively TRBD2 (5 bases). From germline, CDR1 is MDHEN and CDR2 SYDVKM. The CDR3 loop spans 14 amino acids. V was cut by 2 bases and J by 4 bases, with 12 bases left in between.

This chain joins TRBV10-3 and TRBJ1-2, with a weak D call TRBD1 (6 bases). Germline loops: CDR1 ENHRY, CDR2 SYGVKD. This CDR3 comprises 13 residues. V lost 5 bases, J lost 8 bases, and 15 bases lay in between. Written as DNA, the CDR3 is TGTGCCATCAGTCAGGGGTTCCCCCTGGGCTACACCTTC. Its protein product is CAISQGFPLGYTF.

CDR3 amino acids: CASSPGLSGLAVGELFF. CDR3 nucleotide sequence: TGTGCCAGCAGCCCCGGTTTGTCGGGACTAGCTGTCGGGGAGCTGTTTTTT. V is TRBV9 and J is TRBJ2-2; TRBD2 agrees at 9 bases. Looked up from germline, CDR1 is SGDLS and CDR2 is YYNGEE. V trimming: 4 bases; J trimming: 7 bases; junction bases outside the gene matches: 14. The CDR3 is 17 amino acids.

The chain carries TRBV7-2 and TRBJ1-5, with D hard to call. CDR1 and CDR2 (germline): SGHTA, FQGNSA. The CDR3 has 14 residues. Trimming shortened V by 0 bases and J by 3 bases, and 6 bases separated the two germline ends. The CDR3 sequence: CASSLAGFNQPQHF. In nucleotides, the CDR3 is TGTGCCAGCAGCTTAGCAGGGTTCAATCAGCCCCAGCATTTT.

This chain uses TRBV7-2 with TRBJ2-4; TRBD1 matches at 8 bases. V lost 4 bases and J lost 7; bases outside the gene matches: 3. Germline CDR1 is SGHTA and CDR2 is FQGNSA. The CDR3 covers 13 residues. The DNA of the CDR3 is TGTGCCAGCAGCTCGGGACAGGCTAACATTCAGTACTTC. Protein sequence: CASSSGQANIQYF. The full variable domain, in which reference TRBV7-2 and TRBJ2-4 provide the parts outside the CDR3, is GAGVSQSPSNKVTEKGKDVELRCDPISGHTALYWYRQSLGQGLEFLIYFQGNSAPDKSGLPSDRFSAERTGGSVSTLTIQRTQQEDSAVYLCASSSGQANIQYFGAGTRLSVL.